This T cell receptor beta chain was profiled in a study of beta chain features in type 1 diabetes. Study outcomes and limitations: Across all four CD4+ subsets, people with type 1 diabetes showed modestly shorter TCRB CDR3s.

This clone has a handful of counts. Its cognate antigen is unknown. What was sequenced were expressed TCRB transcripts, since all of the isolated RNA had been reverse transcribed. Sequencing used immunoSEQ multiplex PCR; TCRdb keeps in-frame clones, though not all of them. This sample yields about 280,000 clones, of which 15% are seen a single time; less than 0.02% belongs to the top ten. The sequencing sample was made of naive CD4+ T cells from blood. This receptor was taken from a man aged 18-30 years with type 1 diabetes.

The DNA of the CDR3 is TGCGCCAGCAGTCAATTGGTCACCTACGAGCAGTACTTC. Translating it yields CASSQLVTYEQYF. This chain links TRBV23-1 with TRBJ2-5, with D unclear. With the DNA end fitting TRBJ2-7 better, the J assignment may be wrong. TRBV23-1 is an ORF, with its function uncertain. The CDR3 loop spans 13 amino acids.